Listed below are T cell receptor beta chains from one sample, sequenced in a study of blood T cell repertoires in COVID-19. Assay: immunoSEQ multiplex PCR; the TCRdb copy retains only in-frame clones and omits some. The sample contains 93,000 or so clones, 89% of which appear only once. The source material was peripheral blood. All receptors come from a woman aged 55-69 years with acute or convalescent COVID-19. CDR3s include the opening cysteine and the closing phenylalanine or tryptophan.

J gene,V gene,CDR3 length,CDR3 protein
TRBJ2-3,TRBV28,12,CASSSGQTKEYF
TRBJ1-2,TRBV6-5,16,CASSYGGGEPIYGYTF
TRBJ1-4,TRBV10-1,13,CASSGGINEKLFF
TRBJ1-5,TRBV19,13,CASTHRRGQPQHF
TRBJ1-4,TRBV12-3/TRBV12-4,13,CASSLERNEKLFF
TRBJ1-3,TRBV27,14,CASSLAGIGNTIYF
TRBJ1-2,TRBV28,15,CASSPTRTGGDGYTF
TRBJ1-5,TRBV7-2,13,CASSPRQNQPQHF
TRBJ2-7,TRBV7-8,17,CASSSSRLAGGPIEQYF
TRBJ1-2,TRBV19,16,CASSSTGTGGADGYTF
TRBJ1-3,TRBV14,15,CASSQAGRAGNTIYF
TRBJ2-1,TRBV5-1,16,CASSLATSGRASEQFF
TRBJ1-4,TRBV19,12,CASSIDREKLFF
TRBJ1-6,TRBV21-1,18,CASSKVNTGSSYNSPLHF
TRBJ2-6,TRBV5-1,15,CASSPIEAGANVLTF
TRBJ1-5,TRBV6-5,12,CASKTANQPQHF
TRBJ2-7,TRBV19,15,CASSIRRLPGYEQYF
TRBJ1-2,TRBV5-1,14,CASSVDRGGGGYTF
TRBJ1-1,TRBV18,15,CASSPPSGLNTEAFF
TRBJ2-3,TRBV19,16,CASRGLGLAMKDTQYF
TRBJ2-1,TRBV25-1,14,CASSESKPGSRQFF
TRBJ1-2,TRBV12-3/TRBV12-4,12,CASRSTGYGYTF
TRBJ1-2,TRBV6-1,13,CASSEAGVQGYTF
TRBJ2-7,TRBV28,14,CASSSDRVSYEQYF
TRBJ1-1,TRBV9,15,CASSVGGNRGTEAFF
TRBJ1-2,TRBV5-1,14,CASSMQGQANGYTF
TRBJ2-1,TRBV2,13,CASTYLENHEQFF
TRBJ1-3,TRBV9,10,CAIARDTIYF
TRBJ2-3,TRBV28,15,CASLRTSGRTDTQYF
TRBJ2-7,TRBV3-1/TRBV3-2,14,CASSQNTRGHEQYF
TRBJ1-6,TRBV6-5,15,CASSLWDRVEAPLHF
TRBJ2-1,TRBV6-5,14,CASSTSGSFHEQFF
TRBJ2-1,TRBV5-1,14,CASSPEASYNEQFF